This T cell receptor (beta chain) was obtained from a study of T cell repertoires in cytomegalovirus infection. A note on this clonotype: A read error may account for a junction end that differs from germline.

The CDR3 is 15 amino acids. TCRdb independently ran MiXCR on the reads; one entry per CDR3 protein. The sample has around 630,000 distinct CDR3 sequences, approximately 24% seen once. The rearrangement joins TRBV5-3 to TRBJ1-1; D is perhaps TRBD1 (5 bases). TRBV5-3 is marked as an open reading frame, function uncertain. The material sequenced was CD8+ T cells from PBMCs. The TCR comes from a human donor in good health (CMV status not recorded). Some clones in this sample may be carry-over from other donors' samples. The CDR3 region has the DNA TGTGCCAGCAGCTTGCGTTGGGGGATAGGGGCTGAAGCTTTCTTT. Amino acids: CASSLRWGIGAEAFF.